This T cell receptor beta chain came from a study of T cells in Graves' hyperthyroidism and ophthalmopathy. The study, taken as a whole, reports: Most clonotypes expanded in the thyroid (above 0.001) were also present in blood.

The CDR3 regions of TCR beta were amplified from RNA transcripts. Using the HTBI primer set, a first-round RT-PCR was run on the TCR CDR3. TCRdb re-analysed the multiplex PCR reads in MiXCR, keeping a single row per CDR3 protein. The data hold about 360,000 distinct CDR3 sequences, with less than 15% observed a single time. Recently diagnosed hyperthyroidism of less than 2 months' duration affected patients aged 18 to 65. Patients were excluded because of uncontrolled infection, other autoimmune disease, pregnancy or lactation. On this clonotype: Its antigen remains unknown.

V lost 0 bases and J lost 1, with 15 bases in between. Germline CDR1 reads SQVTM; CDR2 reads ANQGSEA. This CDR3 spans 16 amino acids. The source of this sequence is a woman under 30 with Graves' hyperthyroidism. The sequenced sample was blood. V and J are TRBV29-1 and TRBJ2-5; weak D call: TRBD1 (7 bases). The CDR3 spells CSVEEEGAPFQETQYF. The CDR3 DNA follows: TGCAGCGTTGAAGAGGAGGGGGCCCCCTTCCAAGAGACCCAGTACTTC.